This TCR beta chain was captured in a study of T cells in Graves' hyperthyroidism and ophthalmopathy. This clonotype was seen a handful of times. Patients were excluded because of uncontrolled infection, other autoimmune disease, pregnancy or lactation. Regions amplified from RNA transcripts were the TCR beta CDR3 regions. HTBI primers were used for first-round RT-PCR of the TCR CDR3. Each CDR3 protein is one row after TCRdb ran MiXCR on the multiplex PCR reads. Of roughly 500,000 distinct CDR3 sequences in the sample, 20% to 25% were seen once. Sequenced sample: blood. This receptor was identified in a woman aged 70 to 79 with Graves' ophthalmopathy.

CDR3 loop: CASSVMSERGTGELFF. CDR3 DNA sequence: TGTGCCAGCAGCGTTATGTCCGAGCGCGGCACCGGGGAGCTGTTTTTT. The chain has TRBV9 and TRBJ2-2; D is undetermined. The ends were cut back, 2 bases at V and 4 bases at J, with 15 bases in the middle. Germline CDR1 SGDLS, CDR2 YYNGEE. The CDR3 has 16 amino acids.